This TCR beta chain was observed in a study of T cell repertoires in cytomegalovirus infection. Study summary: Based on public TCR beta signatures, there were indications of CMV infection and of a matching HLA type. General study points: Dominating the ex vivo response were HLA-C-restricted CMV-specific TCR beta clonotypes.

This clonotype was recorded many times. Its target is not known. V lost 6 bases and J lost 0; bases outside the gene matches: 8. Germline CDR1 ENHRY, CDR2 SYGVKD. The CDR3 contains 16 residues. TCRdb independently ran MiXCR on the reads; one entry per CDR3 protein. The profile shows fewer than 550,000 distinct CDR3 sequences, 10% to 12% of them singletons. This receptor was identified in a human donor in good health (CMV status not recorded). Some clones in this sample may be carry-over from other donors' samples. This chain joins TRBV10-3 and TRBJ1-2; 9 nucleotides agree with TRBD1. The sequencing input was PBMCs. The CDR3 DNA sequence: TGTGCCATCAGCGGGGACAGGGAGACGGCTAACTATGGCTACACCTTC. Encoded protein: CAISGDRETANYGYTF.